Given below is one T cell receptor beta chain in context. This sample is part of a study of control samples from healthy donors and cancer patients. V gave up 4 bases and J gave up 0 bases, with 14 bases separating them. The germline V gene encodes CDR1 SGHRS and CDR2 YFSETQ. This CDR3 has 16 amino acids. Some clones are missing from TCRdb's copy, which holds only in-frame ones; the method was immunoSEQ multiplex PCR. Of roughly 120,000 clones in the sample, 75% to 90% were seen once. The clonotype was recovered from a woman in her forties or fifties with colorectal cancer. The chain joins TRBV5-1 to TRBJ1-3; tentatively, D is TRBD1 (6 bases). What was sequenced was PBMCs. The CDR3 nucleotides are TGCGCCAGCAGCAACAGGGATGTAGGCTCTGGAAACACCATATATTTT. Protein sequence: CASSNRDVGSGNTIYF. The full variable domain, with the rest looked up from reference TRBV5-1 and TRBJ1-3, is KAGVTQTPRYLIKTRGQQVTLSCSPISGHRSVSWYQQTPGQGLQFLFEYFSETQRNKGNFPGRFSGRQFSNSRSEMNVSTLELGDSALYLCASSNRDVGSGNTIYFGEGSWLTVV.